This T cell receptor (beta chain) came from a study of Ad26.COV2.S vaccination and SARS-CoV-2 variants. In the study overall: Recipients of Ad26.COV2.S got it intramuscularly, once or twice 56 days apart.

This table comes from immunoSEQ multiplex PCR, and its TCRdb copy is limited to in-frame clones, with some not included. The sample lists hundreds of thousands of clones, about 90% occurring once. Study-level points and caveats: Similar non-spike TCR breadth was seen in vaccine and placebo recipients.

CDR1 is SQVTM and CDR2 is ANQGSEA in the germline V gene. The V end was cut by 5 bases, the J end by 6 bases, with 17 bases between. The CDR3 contains 13 residues. Comment on this clone: What it recognizes is unknown.

Treatment given: roughly 18 received Ad26.COV2.S at low or high dose, single or two shots; about 5 received placebo; per-sample allocation not given. Each sample was drawn 63 days after the first injection (of vaccine or placebo). In Boston, an adult donor aged 18-55 years took part. An Ad26 vector was used to express Wuhan-strain SARS-CoV-2 spike as the vaccine. The clonotype was recovered from a person between 18 and 60 years old who received the Ad26.COV2.S COVID-19 vaccine or a placebo. This rearrangement joins TRBV29-1 to TRBJ2-7; tentatively, D is TRBD2 (6 bases). The material was peripheral blood, obtained in a trial of Ad26.COV2.S vaccine versus placebo. Here the CDR3 DNA reads TGCAGCGTTCCGGGACTCAAACGTACCGAGCAGTACTTC. It encodes CSVPGLKRTEQYF.